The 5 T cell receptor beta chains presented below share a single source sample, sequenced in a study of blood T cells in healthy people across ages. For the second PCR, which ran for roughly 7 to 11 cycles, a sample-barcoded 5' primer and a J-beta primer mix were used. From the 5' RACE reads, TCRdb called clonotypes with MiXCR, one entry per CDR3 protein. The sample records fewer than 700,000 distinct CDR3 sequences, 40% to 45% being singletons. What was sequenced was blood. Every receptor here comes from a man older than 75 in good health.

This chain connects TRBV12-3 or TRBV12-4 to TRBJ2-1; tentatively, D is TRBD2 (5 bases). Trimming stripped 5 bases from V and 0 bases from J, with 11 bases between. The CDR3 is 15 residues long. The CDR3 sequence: CASSPDLSSYNEQFF. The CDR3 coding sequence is TGTGCCAGCAGTCCGGACTTAAGCTCCTACAATGAGCAGTTCTTC.

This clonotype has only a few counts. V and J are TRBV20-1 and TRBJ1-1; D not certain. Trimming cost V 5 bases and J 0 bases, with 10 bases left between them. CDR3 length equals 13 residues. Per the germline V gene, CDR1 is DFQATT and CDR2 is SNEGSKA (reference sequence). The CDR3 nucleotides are TGCAGTGCTTGCCCCCGACTGAACACTGAAGCTTTCTTT. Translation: CSACPRLNTEAFF.

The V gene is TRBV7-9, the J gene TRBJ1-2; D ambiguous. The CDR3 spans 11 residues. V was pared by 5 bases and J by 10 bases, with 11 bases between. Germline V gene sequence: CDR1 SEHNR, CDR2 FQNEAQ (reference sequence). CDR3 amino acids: CASSQDGDYTF. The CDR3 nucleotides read TGTGCCAGCAGCCAGGATGGTGACTACACCTTC.

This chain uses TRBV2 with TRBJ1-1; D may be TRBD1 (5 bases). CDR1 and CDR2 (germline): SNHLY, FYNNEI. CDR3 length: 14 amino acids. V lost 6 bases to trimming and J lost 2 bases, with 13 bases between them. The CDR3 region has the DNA TGTGCCAGCAGCTCGGAGACAGAAAACACTGAAGCTTTCTTT. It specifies CASSSETENTEAFF.

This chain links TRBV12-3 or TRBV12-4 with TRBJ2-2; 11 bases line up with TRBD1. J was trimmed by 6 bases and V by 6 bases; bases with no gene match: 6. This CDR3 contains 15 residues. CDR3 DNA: TGTGCCAGCAGGTGGACAGGGGGCCCCTCCGGGGAGCTGTTTTTT. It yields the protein CASRWTGGPSGELFF.